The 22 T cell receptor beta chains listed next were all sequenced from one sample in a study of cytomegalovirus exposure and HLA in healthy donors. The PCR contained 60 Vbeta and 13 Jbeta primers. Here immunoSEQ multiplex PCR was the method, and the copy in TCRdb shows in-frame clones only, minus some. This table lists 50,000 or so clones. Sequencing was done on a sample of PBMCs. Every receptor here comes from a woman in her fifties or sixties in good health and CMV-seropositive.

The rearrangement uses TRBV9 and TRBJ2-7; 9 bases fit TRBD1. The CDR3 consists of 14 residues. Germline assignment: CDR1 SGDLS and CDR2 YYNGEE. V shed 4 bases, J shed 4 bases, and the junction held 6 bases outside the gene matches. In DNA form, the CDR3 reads TGTGCCAGCAGCTTCGGGACAGGGACGTACGAGCAGTACTTC. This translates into CASSFGTGTYEQYF.

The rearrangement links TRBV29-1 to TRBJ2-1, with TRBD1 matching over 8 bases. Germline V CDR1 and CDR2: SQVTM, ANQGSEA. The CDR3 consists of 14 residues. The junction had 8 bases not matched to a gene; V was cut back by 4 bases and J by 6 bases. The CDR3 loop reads CSVVGTGLINEQFF. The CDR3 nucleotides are TGCAGCGTTGTAGGGACAGGACTGATCAATGAGCAGTTCTTC.

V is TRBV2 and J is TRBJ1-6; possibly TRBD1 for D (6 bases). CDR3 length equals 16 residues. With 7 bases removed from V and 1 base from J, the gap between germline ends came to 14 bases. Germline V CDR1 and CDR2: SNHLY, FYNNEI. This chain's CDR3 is CASKYRVESYNSPLHF. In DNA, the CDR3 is TGTGCCAGCAAATACAGGGTTGAGTCCTATAATTCACCCCTCCACTTT.

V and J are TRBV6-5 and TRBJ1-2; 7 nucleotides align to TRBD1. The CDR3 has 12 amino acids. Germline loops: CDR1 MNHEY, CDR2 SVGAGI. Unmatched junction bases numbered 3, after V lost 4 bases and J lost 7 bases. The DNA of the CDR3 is TGTGCCAGCAGTTTCCGACAGGGTGGCTACACCTTC. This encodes CASSFRQGGYTF.

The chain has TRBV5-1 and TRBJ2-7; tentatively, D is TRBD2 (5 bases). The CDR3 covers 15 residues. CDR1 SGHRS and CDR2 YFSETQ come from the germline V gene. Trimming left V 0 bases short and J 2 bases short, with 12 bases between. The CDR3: CASSLEGLAPYEQYF. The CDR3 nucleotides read TGCGCCAGCAGCTTGGAGGGCCTAGCCCCCTACGAGCAGTACTTC. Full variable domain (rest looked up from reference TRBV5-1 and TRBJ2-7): KAGVTQTPRYLIKTRGQQVTLSCSPISGHRSVSWYQQTPGQGLQFLFEYFSETQRNKGNFPGRFSGRQFSNSRSEMNVSTLELGDSALYLCASSLEGLAPYEQYFGPGTRLTVT.

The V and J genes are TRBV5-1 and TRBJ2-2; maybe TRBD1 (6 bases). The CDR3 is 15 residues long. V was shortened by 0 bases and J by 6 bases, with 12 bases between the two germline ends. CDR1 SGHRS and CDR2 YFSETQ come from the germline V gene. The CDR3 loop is CASSLGRGQPGELFF. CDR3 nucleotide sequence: TGCGCCAGCAGCTTGGGCAGGGGCCAACCCGGGGAGCTGTTTTTT.

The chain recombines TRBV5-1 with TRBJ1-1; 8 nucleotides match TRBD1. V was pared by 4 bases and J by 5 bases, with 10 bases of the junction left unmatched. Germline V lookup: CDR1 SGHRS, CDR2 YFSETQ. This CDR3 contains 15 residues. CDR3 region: CASSPQGAVSTEAFF. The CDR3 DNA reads TGCGCCAGCAGCCCCCAGGGGGCCGTCTCAACTGAAGCTTTCTTT.

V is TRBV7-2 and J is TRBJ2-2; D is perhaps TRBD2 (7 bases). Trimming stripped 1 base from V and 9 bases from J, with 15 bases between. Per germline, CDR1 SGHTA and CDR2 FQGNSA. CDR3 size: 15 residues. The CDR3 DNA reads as TGTGCCAGCAGCTTAGGGGCGGGGGCTAGCAGGGAGCTGTTTTTT. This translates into CASSLGAGASRELFF.

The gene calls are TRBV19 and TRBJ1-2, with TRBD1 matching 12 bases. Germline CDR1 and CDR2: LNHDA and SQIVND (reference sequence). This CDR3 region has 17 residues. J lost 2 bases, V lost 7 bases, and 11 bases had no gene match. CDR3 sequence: CASTSVGQGARNYGYTF. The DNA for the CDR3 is TGTGCCAGTACCTCGGTGGGACAGGGGGCGAGAAACTATGGCTACACCTTC.

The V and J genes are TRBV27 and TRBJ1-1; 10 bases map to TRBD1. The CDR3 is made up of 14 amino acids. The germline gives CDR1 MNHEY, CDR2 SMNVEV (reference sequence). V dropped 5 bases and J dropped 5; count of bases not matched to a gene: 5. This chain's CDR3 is CASSPDRGGTEAFF. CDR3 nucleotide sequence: TGTGCCAGCAGTCCGGACAGGGGGGGAACTGAAGCTTTCTTT.

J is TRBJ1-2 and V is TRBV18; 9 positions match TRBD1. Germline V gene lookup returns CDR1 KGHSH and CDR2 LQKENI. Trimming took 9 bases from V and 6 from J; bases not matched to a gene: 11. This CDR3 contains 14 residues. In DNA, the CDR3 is TGTGCCAGTTCTCCGGGACAGGGTCTTAATGGCTACACCTTC. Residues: CASSPGQGLNGYTF.

Here the CDR3 DNA reads TGTGCCAGCAGTCTCTCCACGGGGGAGAGGAGGGGCTACACCTTC. Residues: CASSLSTGERRGYTF. The V and J genes are TRBV28 and TRBJ1-2; D is possibly TRBD1 (5 bases). The ends were cut back, 5 bases at V and 8 bases at J, with 21 bases in the middle. This CDR3 comprises 15 residues. Germline assignment: CDR1 MDHEN and CDR2 SYDVKM.

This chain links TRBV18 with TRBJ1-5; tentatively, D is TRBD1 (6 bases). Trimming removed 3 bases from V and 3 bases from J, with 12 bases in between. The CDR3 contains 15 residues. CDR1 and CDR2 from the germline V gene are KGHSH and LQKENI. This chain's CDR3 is CASSPEGGSNQPQHF. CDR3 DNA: TGTGCCAGCTCACCCGAGGGGGGGTCCAATCAGCCCCAGCATTTT. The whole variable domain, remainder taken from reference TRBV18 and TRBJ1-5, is NAGVMQNPRHLVRRRGQEARLRCSPMKGHSHVYWYRQLPEEGLKFMVYLQKENIIDESGMPKERFSAEFPKEGPSILRIQQVVRGDSAAYFCASSPEGGSNQPQHFGDGTRLSIL.

The CDR3 loop is CASTFGGPDNEQFF. CDR3 DNA: TGTGCCAGTACCTTTGGCGGTCCCGACAATGAGCAGTTCTTC. This rearrangement joins TRBV19 to TRBJ2-1, with no clear D. The CDR3 is 14 residues long. Trimming took 7 bases from V and 5 from J, leaving 15 bases between them. CDR1 LNHDA and CDR2 SQIVND come from the germline V gene (reference sequence).

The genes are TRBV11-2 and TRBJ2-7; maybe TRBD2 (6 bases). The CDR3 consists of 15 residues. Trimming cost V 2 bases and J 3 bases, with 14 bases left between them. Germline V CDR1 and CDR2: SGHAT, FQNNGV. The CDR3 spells CASSLRLENSYEQYF. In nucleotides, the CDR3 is TGTGCCAGCAGCTTAAGACTAGAAAATAGCTACGAGCAGTACTTC.

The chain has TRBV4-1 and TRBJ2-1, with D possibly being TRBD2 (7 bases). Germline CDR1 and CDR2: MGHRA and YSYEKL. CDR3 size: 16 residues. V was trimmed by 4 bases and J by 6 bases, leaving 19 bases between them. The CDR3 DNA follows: TGCGCCAGCAGCCCCCGGTGGGAGGGGGGGACCAATGAGCAGTTCTTC. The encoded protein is CASSPRWEGGTNEQFF.

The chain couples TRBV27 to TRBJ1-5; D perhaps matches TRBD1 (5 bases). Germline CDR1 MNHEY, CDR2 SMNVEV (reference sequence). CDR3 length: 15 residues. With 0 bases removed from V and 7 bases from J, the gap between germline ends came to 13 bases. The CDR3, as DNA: TGTGCCAGCAGTTTATCTGCAGCGGGGGTACAGCCCCAGCATTTT. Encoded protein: CASSLSAAGVQPQHF.

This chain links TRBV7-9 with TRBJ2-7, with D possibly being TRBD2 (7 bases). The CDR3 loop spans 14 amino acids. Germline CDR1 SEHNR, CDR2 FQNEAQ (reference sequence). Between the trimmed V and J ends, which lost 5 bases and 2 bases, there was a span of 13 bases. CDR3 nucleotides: TGTGCCAGCAGCCCCCTGGGGGGGCCCTACGAGCAGTACTTC. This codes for CASSPLGGPYEQYF.

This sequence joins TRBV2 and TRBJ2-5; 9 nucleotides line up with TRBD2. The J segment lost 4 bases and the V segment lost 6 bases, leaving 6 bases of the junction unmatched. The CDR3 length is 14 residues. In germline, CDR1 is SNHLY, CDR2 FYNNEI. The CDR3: CASRRTSDRETQYF. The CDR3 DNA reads TGTGCCAGCAGACGGACTAGCGATCGAGAGACCCAGTACTTC.

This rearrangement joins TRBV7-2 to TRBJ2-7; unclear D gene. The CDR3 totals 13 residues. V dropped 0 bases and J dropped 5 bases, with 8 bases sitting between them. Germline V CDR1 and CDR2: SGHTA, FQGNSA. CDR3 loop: CASSLAMQDEQYF. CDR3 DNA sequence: TGTGCCAGCAGCTTAGCGATGCAGGACGAGCAGTACTTC.

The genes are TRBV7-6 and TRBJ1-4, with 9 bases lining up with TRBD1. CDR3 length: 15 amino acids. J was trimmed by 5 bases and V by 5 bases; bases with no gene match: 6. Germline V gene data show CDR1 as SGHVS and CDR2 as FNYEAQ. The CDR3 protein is CASSLGQGRNEKLFF. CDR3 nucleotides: TGTGCCAGCAGCCTGGGACAGGGACGGAATGAAAAACTGTTTTTT.

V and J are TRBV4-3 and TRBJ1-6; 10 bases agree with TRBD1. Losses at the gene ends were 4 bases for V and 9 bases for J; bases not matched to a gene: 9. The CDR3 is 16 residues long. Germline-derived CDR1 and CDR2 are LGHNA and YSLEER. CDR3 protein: CASSPGTGAPISPLHF. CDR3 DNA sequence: TGCGCCAGCAGCCCCGGGACAGGGGCCCCGATTTCACCCCTCCACTTT.